The table lists the clone carrying this T cell receptor beta chain with a count of one. One end of the junction does not line up with germline, which may come from a read error. Primed by a sample-barcoded 5' primer and a J-beta primer mix, a second PCR proceeded for 7 to 11 cycles. TCRdb called the 5' RACE reads again in MiXCR, with one record for every CDR3 protein. This table holds about 730,000 distinct CDR3 sequences, 43% found once. This CDR3 is built from 13 residues. Germline V gene lookup returns CDR1 DFQATT and CDR2 SNEGSKA (reference sequence). This entry is derived from a study of blood T cells in healthy people across ages.

Source material: blood. This receptor was identified in a woman between 55 and 75 years old in good health. V gene TRBV20-1 combines with J gene TRBJ2-1; TRBD2 is a possible D gene (5 bases). The CDR3 here is CGARDSALGEQFF. For the CDR3, the DNA is TGCGGTGCTAGAGATAGCGCGTTGGGCGAGCAGTTCTTC.